This is a list of T cell receptor beta chains from one sample in a study of shared clonotypes between healthy human individuals. The repertoire was sequenced with immunoSEQ multiplex PCR; TCRdb's copy has only in-frame clones and lacks some. The sample shows approximately 2.3 million clones, over 90% of them seen only once. Material: naive CD4+ T cells from PBMCs. These receptors all stem from a man aged 18 to 30 in good health. Some clones in this sample may be carry-over from other donors' samples. Both conserved end residues are part of each CDR3. The D gene is left open where the match is weak. Part of the rows lack a size; the others show once, few, many or a class for expanded clones.

>TRBV11-3|TRBJ2-1|-|-
CASSLGPVDYNEQFF
TGTGCCAGCAGCTTAGGACCCGTCGACTACAATGAGCAGTTCTTC
>TRBV5-1|TRBJ2-5|-|-
CASSIPGEETQYF
TGCGCCAGCAGCATTCCCGGGGAAGAGACCCAGTACTTC
>TRBV5-1|TRBJ1-5|-|-
CASSLDRAGQPQHF
TGCGCCAGCAGCTTGGACAGGGCCGGGCAGCCCCAGCATTTT
>TRBV2|TRBJ1-4|-|-
CASEGGGEKLFF
TGTGCCAGCGAGGGGGGGGGTGAAAAACTGTTTTTT
>TRBV5-4|TRBJ2-2|TRBD1|-
CASSRGQGRSGELFF
TGTGCCAGCAGCCGAGGACAGGGGCGGTCCGGGGAGCTGTTTTTT
>TRBV6-5|TRBJ2-7|-|-
CASSYSHRDPFYEQYF
TGTGCCAGCAGTTACTCGCACCGGGACCCCTTCTACGAGCAGTACTTC
>TRBV5-4|TRBJ1-4|-|-
CASSFPGTSFNEKLFF
TGTGCCAGCAGCTTTCCTGGGACCTCGTTCAATGAAAAACTGTTTTTT
>TRBV5-1|TRBJ2-7|TRBD1|-
CASSLGTGASYEQYF
TGCGCCAGCAGCCTCGGGACAGGGGCCTCCTACGAGCAGTACTTC
>TRBV6-5|TRBJ1-3|-|-
CASRADGNTIYF
TGTGCCAGCAGGGCAGATGGAAACACCATATATTTT
>TRBV5-1|TRBJ1-1|-|-
CASSPLPGEAGGTEAFF
TGCGCCAGCAGCCCCCTCCCGGGGGAGGCTGGCGGCACTGAAGCTTTCTTT
>TRBV16|TRBJ2-1|-|-
CASSQPLGEQFF
TGTGCCAGCAGCCAACCCCTGGGTGAGCAGTTCTTC
>TRBV7-6|TRBJ1-1|-|-
CASSSDQNTEAFF
TGTGCCAGCAGCTCGGACCAGAACACTGAAGCTTTCTTT
>TRBV4-1|TRBJ1-2|-|once
CASSQDTGINYGYTF
TGCGCCAGCAGCCAAGATACAGGGATCAACTATGGCTACACCTTC
>TRBV28|TRBJ2-1|-|-
CASSLWVNEQFF
TGTGCCAGCAGTTTATGGGTCAATGAGCAGTTCTTC
>TRBV5-5|TRBJ2-6|-|-
CASSLAGRSGANVLTF
TGTGCCAGCAGCTTGGCCGGAAGATCTGGGGCCAACGTCCTGACTTTC
>TRBV7-2|TRBJ2-7|-|-
CASSSGVVSYEQYF
TGTGCCAGCAGCTCGGGGGTAGTTTCCTACGAGCAGTACTTC
>TRBV5-1|TRBJ1-2|TRBD1|-
CASGQQGAGYGYTF
TGCGCCAGCGGTCAACAGGGGGCAGGGTATGGCTACACCTTC
>TRBV6-5|TRBJ1-2|-|-
CASSYDGYGYTF
TGTGCCAGCAGTTACGATGGGTATGGCTACACCTTC
>TRBV2|TRBJ1-4|TRBD1|-
CASSATPGTGPSANEKLFF
TGTGCCAGCAGCGCGACACCCGGGACAGGGCCGTCTGCTAATGAAAAACTGTTTTTT
>TRBV27|TRBJ1-4|-|-
CASSLRGGEKLFF
TGTGCCAGCAGCCTTAGGGGGGGTGAAAAACTGTTTTTT
>TRBV14|TRBJ1-1|-|-
CASSHDGRFPGEAEAFF
TGTGCCAGCAGCCACGATGGGCGCTTCCCTGGGGAGGCTGAAGCTTTCTTT
>TRBV7-2|TRBJ1-2|TRBD1|-
CASSRGTGSYGYTF
TGTGCCAGCAGCCGAGGGACAGGGAGTTATGGCTACACCTTC
>TRBV7-9|TRBJ1-2|-|-
CASSFAPQYGYTF
TGTGCCAGCAGCTTTGCGCCCCAGTATGGCTACACCTTC
>TRBV20-1|TRBJ2-1|-|-
CSAVRDSIPFF
TGCAGTGCTGTCCGGGACTCCATTCCGTTCTTC
>TRBV6-6|TRBJ2-7|-|-
CASKNGAYEQYF
TGTGCCAGCAAAAATGGGGCCTACGAGCAGTACTTC
>TRBV6-5|TRBJ2-4|TRBD1|-
CASSWDRALAKNIQYF
TGTGCCAGCAGTTGGGACAGGGCCTTAGCCAAAAACATTCAGTACTTC
>TRBV27|TRBJ2-1|-|-
CASSLFPTGYGNEQFF
TGTGCCAGCAGTTTATTCCCCACAGGGTACGGGAATGAGCAGTTCTTC
>TRBV6-1|TRBJ2-7|-|-
CASSDPRRATYEQYF
TGTGCCAGCAGTGATCCCCGGAGAGCGACCTACGAGCAGTACTTC